The present entry profiles one TCR beta chain with its context. This entry belongs to a study of cytomegalovirus exposure and HLA in healthy donors. The CDR3 consists of 14 residues. The ends lost 6 bases at V and 4 bases at J; junction bases unmatched: 4. CDR1 is MNHEY, CDR2 SVGAGI, per germline. Generated by immunoSEQ multiplex PCR, the TCRdb table keeps only in-frame clones and is missing some. The sample comprises under 400,000 clones, roughly 88% of which are singletons, and more than 0.95% rests with the top ten. The TCR originated in a young man in good health and CMV-seronegative. The sequencing input was PBMCs. The chain combines TRBV6-5 with TRBJ1-5; 9 bases agree with TRBD1. CDR3 residues: CASRRTGDNQPQHF. Here the CDR3 DNA reads TGTGCCAGCAGAAGGACAGGGGATAATCAGCCCCAGCATTTT.